This T cell receptor beta chain was documented in a study of T cells in Graves' hyperthyroidism and ophthalmopathy. Study-wide results and caveats: From stable hyperthyroidism, ophthalmopathy was separated by a 13 V-J model. Model predictions of ophthalmopathy came a median approximately 6.5 months before onset. Blood also showed most of the thyroid clonotypes that were expanded above 0.001.

Template material for amplifying TCR beta CDR3 regions consisted of RNA transcripts. TCR CDR3 underwent first-round RT-PCR with the HTBI primer set. TCRdb ran MiXCR on the multiplex PCR reads and lists one entry per CDR3 protein. This repertoire shows about 590,000 distinct CDR3 sequences, 15% to 19% found once; its top ten account for around 7.5%. Remarks on this clonotype: Its target is unknown.

Based on clinical symptoms, serum thyroxine and TRAb, thyroid ultrasound and orbital computed tomography, diagnoses were reached. This CDR3 has 16 residues. Trimming cost V 0 bases and J 2 bases; bases outside gene matches: 7. The germline V gene has CDR1 SGDLS and CDR2 YYNGEE. The gene calls are TRBV9 and TRBJ2-5, with 7 bases lining up with TRBD2. The TCR comes from a woman under 40 with Graves' hyperthyroidism. The sequenced sample was blood. The CDR3 region has the DNA TGTGCCAGCAGCGTAGATGCGGGAGTAGGTCAAGAGACCCAGTACTTC. Protein: CASSVDAGVGQETQYF. Combining the CDR3 with reference TRBV9 and TRBJ2-5 gives the whole variable domain DSGVTQTPKHLITATGQRVTLRCSPRSGDLSVYWYQQSLDQGLQFLIQYYNGEERAKGNILERFSAQQFPDLHSELNLSSLELGDSALYFCASSVDAGVGQETQYFGPGTRLLVL.